These T cell receptor beta chains were read from a single sample in a study of blood T cells in healthy people across ages. Using its own MiXCR run on the 5' RACE reads, TCRdb lists one record per CDR3 protein. The repertoire includes roughly 650,000 distinct CDR3 sequences, roughly 32% of them detected once, and 15% sits in the top ten. Specimen: blood. These receptors came from a woman older than 75 in good health. Each CDR3 is given with its conserved first and last residue. The order of the fields is J gene, V gene, clone size, D gene, CDR3 protein, CDR3 DNA. The D gene is left open where the match is weak. Some rows mark clone size as missing; the rest say once, few, many or name a class of expanded clone.

j_gene: TRBJ2-7
v_gene: TRBV4-3
abundance: NA
d_gene: NA
CDR3aa: CASSQALGGSYNEQYF
CDR3nt: TGCGCCAGCAGCCAGGCCCTTGGGGGATCCTACAATGAGCAGTACTTC

j_gene: TRBJ1-2
v_gene: TRBV30
abundance: many
d_gene: NA
CDR3aa: CAWSGGSWGGYTF
CDR3nt: TGTGCCTGGAGTGGGGGATCCTGGGGCGGCTACACCTTC

j_gene: TRBJ1-2
v_gene: TRBV20-1
abundance: many
d_gene: NA
CDR3aa: CSALNGGMGYGYTF
CDR3nt: TGCAGTGCCCTGAATGGGGGAATGGGCTATGGCTACACCTTC

j_gene: TRBJ2-1
v_gene: TRBV5-1
abundance: NA
d_gene: TRBD2
CDR3aa: CASGTSGTRNEQFF
CDR3nt: TGCGCCAGCGGGACTAGCGGGACAAGGAATGAGCAGTTCTTC

j_gene: TRBJ1-1
v_gene: TRBV7-8
abundance: few
d_gene: NA
CDR3aa: CASSPLGRVNTEAFF
CDR3nt: TGTGCCAGCAGCCCACTGGGGAGGGTGAACACTGAAGCTTTCTTT

j_gene: TRBJ2-5
v_gene: TRBV19
abundance: many
d_gene: NA
CDR3aa: CASSIGGLQETQYF
CDR3nt: TGTGCCAGTAGTATAGGTGGCCTACAAGAGACCCAGTACTTC

j_gene: TRBJ1-2
v_gene: TRBV5-4
abundance: few
d_gene: TRBD1
CDR3aa: CASSSKQGAGGYTF
CDR3nt: TGTGCCAGCAGCAGCAAACAGGGGGCAGGCGGCTACACCTTC

j_gene: TRBJ2-7
v_gene: TRBV20-1
abundance: many
d_gene: TRBD2
CDR3aa: CSARSLGRVAGFYEQYF
CDR3nt: TGCAGTGCTAGATCACTAGGTCGGGTAGCGGGATTCTACGAGCAGTACTTC

j_gene: TRBJ2-7
v_gene: TRBV9
abundance: NA
d_gene: TRBD2
CDR3aa: CTSSVGTSGGSSYNEQYF
CDR3nt: TGTACCAGCAGCGTAGGGACTAGCGGGGGTAGCTCCTACAATGAGCAGTACTTC

j_gene: TRBJ1-3
v_gene: TRBV7-6
abundance: few
d_gene: TRBD1
CDR3aa: CASSLLGQRSGNTIYF
CDR3nt: TGTGCCAGCAGCTTATTGGGACAGAGATCTGGAAACACCATATATTTT

j_gene: TRBJ2-5
v_gene: TRBV10-3
abundance: many
d_gene: NA
CDR3aa: CAISESGHTRQEGPQETQYF
CDR3nt: TGTGCCATCAGTGAGTCGGGACATACTCGCCAGGAGGGCCCCCAAGAGACCCAGTACTTC

j_gene: TRBJ2-7
v_gene: TRBV15
abundance: many
d_gene: NA
CDR3aa: CATSRDLSWESSYEQYF
CDR3nt: TGTGCCACCAGCAGAGATCTAAGTTGGGAAAGCTCCTACGAGCAGTACTTC

j_gene: TRBJ2-5
v_gene: TRBV7-3
abundance: NA
d_gene: NA
CDR3aa: CASSTNRDTKETQYF
CDR3nt: TGTGCCAGCAGCACCAACCGGGACACCAAAGAGACCCAGTACTTC

j_gene: TRBJ1-2
v_gene: TRBV7-9
abundance: many
d_gene: NA
CDR3aa: CASSLARNGYTF
CDR3nt: TGTGCCAGCAGCTTAGCGCGAAATGGCTACACCTTC

j_gene: TRBJ1-1
v_gene: TRBV6-5
abundance: NA
d_gene: NA
CDR3aa: CASRTDRVNTEAFF
CDR3nt: TGTGCCAGCAGAACGGACAGAGTGAACACTGAAGCTTTCTTT

j_gene: TRBJ2-7
v_gene: TRBV7-2
abundance: once
d_gene: NA
CDR3aa: CASSPRMGTYEQYF
CDR3nt: TGTGCCAGCAGCCCACGGATGGGGACCTACGAGCAGTACTTC

j_gene: TRBJ1-6
v_gene: TRBV6-1
abundance: NA
d_gene: NA
CDR3aa: CASSDVSRGGYGDSPLHF
CDR3nt: TGTGCCAGCAGTGATGTCAGTAGGGGGGGGTATGGGGATTCACCCCTCCACTTT

j_gene: TRBJ2-1
v_gene: TRBV14
abundance: NA
d_gene: TRBD2
CDR3aa: CASSQGGGYYNEQFF
CDR3nt: TGTGCCAGCAGCCAGGGGGGGGGTTACTACAATGAGCAGTTCTTC

j_gene: TRBJ2-5
v_gene: TRBV11-2
abundance: many
d_gene: TRBD2
CDR3aa: CASSWEGRREETQYF
CDR3nt: TGTGCCAGCAGCTGGGAGGGACGGAGAGAAGAGACCCAGTACTTC

j_gene: TRBJ2-7
v_gene: TRBV6-1
abundance: NA
d_gene: NA
CDR3aa: CATSEAYPGVNEQYF
CDR3nt: TGTGCCACCAGTGAAGCTTACCCAGGGGTGAACGAGCAGTACTTC

j_gene: TRBJ1-6
v_gene: TRBV7-2
abundance: many
d_gene: TRBD1
CDR3aa: CASSSGTGNSPLHF
CDR3nt: TGTGCCAGCAGCTCAGGGACAGGGAATTCACCCCTCCACTTT

j_gene: TRBJ1-2
v_gene: TRBV20-1
abundance: many
d_gene: NA
CDR3aa: CSARGNTVGSRSGYTF
CDR3nt: TGCAGTGCTAGAGGAAATACGGTGGGGTCGCGGTCAGGCTACACCTTC

j_gene: TRBJ2-7
v_gene: TRBV19
abundance: NA
d_gene: NA
CDR3aa: CASTNGGQGSVNEQYF
CDR3nt: TGTGCCAGTACCAACGGAGGGCAGGGGTCCGTCAACGAGCAGTACTTC

j_gene: TRBJ2-7
v_gene: TRBV7-9
abundance: NA
d_gene: NA
CDR3aa: CASSLVEVYEQYF
CDR3nt: TGTGCCAGCAGCTTAGTAGAAGTTTACGAGCAGTACTTC

j_gene: TRBJ2-3
v_gene: TRBV25-1
abundance: few
d_gene: NA
CDR3aa: CASSNSGTHTDTQYF
CDR3nt: TGTGCCAGCAGTAACAGCGGAACACACACAGATACGCAGTATTTT

j_gene: TRBJ2-5
v_gene: TRBV2
abundance: NA
d_gene: NA
CDR3aa: CASSERGRVFQETQYF
CDR3nt: TGTGCCAGCAGTGAAAGGGGGAGGGTGTTCCAAGAGACCCAGTACTTC